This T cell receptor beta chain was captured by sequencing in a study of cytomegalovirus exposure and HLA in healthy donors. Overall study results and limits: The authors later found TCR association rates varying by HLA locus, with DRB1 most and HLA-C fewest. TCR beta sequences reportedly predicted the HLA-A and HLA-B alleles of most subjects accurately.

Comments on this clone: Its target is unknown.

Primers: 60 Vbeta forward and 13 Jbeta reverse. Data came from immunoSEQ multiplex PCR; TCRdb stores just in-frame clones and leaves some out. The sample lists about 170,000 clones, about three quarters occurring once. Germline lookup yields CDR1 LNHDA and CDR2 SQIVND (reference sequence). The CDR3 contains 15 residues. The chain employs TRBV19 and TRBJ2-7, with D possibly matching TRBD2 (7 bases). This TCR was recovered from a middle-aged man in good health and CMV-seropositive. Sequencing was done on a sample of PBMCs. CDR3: CASEAGAGGLYEQYF. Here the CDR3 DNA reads TGTGCAAGTGAGGCGGGGGCCGGGGGGTTGTACGAGCAGTACTTC.